This T cell receptor (beta chain) was recorded in a study of blood T cell repertoires in COVID-19. Study in general: Sites in the United States, Italy and Spain provided acute and convalescent COVID-19 samples. T cells, B-cell-depleted T cells, or PBMCs supplied cDNA or gDNA.

This clone appeared a single time. The CDR3 loop spans 17 amino acids. Germline V gene sequence: CDR1 MDHEN, CDR2 SYDVKM. Trimming took 2 bases from V and 0 from J; bases not matched to a gene: 4. In the original processing: Cell counts per sample came from amplifying reference gene primers. The table came from immunoSEQ multiplex PCR; TCRdb's copy has only in-frame clones and leaves some out. V, J and clone size were drawn from that table, and D and trimming were deduced from the DNA. This sample has around 25,000 clones, with around 91% found just once. The material sequenced was peripheral blood. This sequence originates from a woman aged 60-75 years with active COVID-19. The V call is TRBV28, the J call TRBJ2-5, with 12 bases lining up with TRBD2. The CDR3 DNA follows: TGTGCCAGCAGTTTAGGGACTAGCGGGTTGTACCAAGAGACCCAGTACTTC. Translated, it gives CASSLGTSGLYQETQYF.